This is a list of T cell receptor beta chains from one sample in a study of CD8 T cells in ankylosing spondylitis. TCRdb reprocessed the 5' RACE reads with MiXCR, giving one entry per CDR3 protein. Of approximately 220,000 distinct CDR3 sequences in the sample, roughly 25% were seen once. Sequenced input: blood, either unsorted or a sorted T cell fraction (not recorded which). Receptor source: a male donor with ankylosing spondylitis or in good health (not recorded which). CDR3s leave out the opening cysteine and the closing phenylalanine or tryptophan.

V gene,J gene,CDR3 protein
TRBV3-1,TRBJ1-1,ASSQVRGAEAF
TRBV28,TRBJ1-1,ASSRPTEAF
TRBV20-1,TRBJ2-2,SARPGTGELF
TRBV2,TRBJ1-6,ASRETNSPLH
TRBV5-1,TRBJ1-1,ASSHSGRDTEAF
TRBV12-3/TRBV12-4,TRBJ1-5,ASSSQQGIKEPQH
TRBV20-1,TRBJ2-5,SARAPVRDSETQY
TRBV5-1,TRBJ2-1,ASSLGPGNEQF
TRBV29-1,TRBJ2-5,SVDSSGRDSQETQY
TRBV2,TRBJ1-2,ASRARGGNYGYT
TRBV18,TRBJ2-7,ASSPLREGAHEQY
TRBV12-3/TRBV12-4,TRBJ1-6,ASSLTGPYNSPLH
TRBV4-3,TRBJ1-3,ASSQDLAGGLNGNTIY
TRBV12-3/TRBV12-4,TRBJ2-4,ASSLERVRQY
TRBV29-1,TRBJ2-1,SVDTSGGDEQF
TRBV29-1,TRBJ2-5,SVGASSGSGGETQY
TRBV20-1,TRBJ2-5,SARDGRQQETQY
TRBV20-1,TRBJ2-1,SARDLRGGLGNEQF
TRBV5-1,TRBJ2-5,ASSFSVEKETQY
TRBV20-1,TRBJ1-1,SAAGFRDAF
TRBV5-5,TRBJ1-5,ASSLSTDQPQH
TRBV15,TRBJ2-2,ATSRGTSGPGELF
TRBV20-1,TRBJ2-7,SAPQREVSYEQY
TRBV20-1,TRBJ2-7,SARDGQGYHEQY
TRBV5-1,TRBJ2-7,ASSLISSNSYEQY
TRBV4-3,TRBJ2-1,ASSQTSGPYNEQF
TRBV29-1,TRBJ2-1,SVEDLWREGGNEQF